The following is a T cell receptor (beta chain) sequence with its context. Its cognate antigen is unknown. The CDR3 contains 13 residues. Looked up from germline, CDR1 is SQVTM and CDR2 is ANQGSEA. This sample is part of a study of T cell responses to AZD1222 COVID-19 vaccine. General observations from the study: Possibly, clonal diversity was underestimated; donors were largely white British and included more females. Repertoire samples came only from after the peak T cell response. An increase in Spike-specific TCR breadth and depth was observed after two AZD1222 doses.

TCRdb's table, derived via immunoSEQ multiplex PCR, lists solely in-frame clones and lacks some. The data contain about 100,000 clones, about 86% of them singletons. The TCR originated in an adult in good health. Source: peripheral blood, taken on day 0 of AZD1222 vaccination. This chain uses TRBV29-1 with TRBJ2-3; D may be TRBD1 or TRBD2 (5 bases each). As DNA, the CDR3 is TGCGGCGGAAGGGGACGGATGATTGATACGCAGTATTTT. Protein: CGGRGRMIDTQYF.